Reported below is one T cell receptor beta chain. Documented time point: week 3, after first cycle of checkpoint inhibitor. This specimen belongs to a study of blood T cell dynamics during melanoma immunotherapy. Between the trimmed V and J ends, which lost 0 bases and 2 bases, there was a span of 13 bases. CDR3 length equals 16 residues. Germline lookup yields CDR1 SGHRS and CDR2 YFSETQ. The method was immunoSEQ multiplex PCR; TCRdb's version includes in-frame clones alone and lacks a portion of them. The sample holds fewer than 15,000 clones, approximately 90% seen once. The sequence was obtained from a human donor with melanoma. This sample comprised blood, obtained from a patient treated with checkpoint blockade. This chain uses TRBV5-1 with TRBJ2-3; no clear D gene. As DNA, the CDR3 is TGCGCCAGCAGCTTGGCCGGGCGAGTACCCACAGATACGCAGTATTTT. Translated: CASSLAGRVPTDTQYF.